This T cell receptor (beta chain) came from a study of shared clonotypes between healthy human individuals. Findings and limits, study-wide: Rarefaction showed that sequencing of sorted subsets was incomplete (despite large depth).

A remark on this clone: What it recognizes is unknown.

Method: immunoSEQ multiplex PCR; TCRdb's copy keeps in-frame clones and lacks some. Counted here are about 2.3 million clones, over 90% occurring once; the ten biggest clones make up about 0.39%. The receptor comes from a man aged 18 to 29 in good health. Some clones in this sample may be carry-over from other donors' samples. Specimen: naive CD4+ T cells from PBMCs. Described subset: CD45RA+ positively selected.

CDR3 bases: TGTGCCAGCAGCGCTCAGGGACAGGGACGAGCCGGGGAGCTGTTTTTT. Protein product: CASSAQGQGRAGELFF. The rearrangement links TRBV9 to TRBJ2-2; the match to TRBD1 covers 9 bases. From germline, CDR1 is SGDLS and CDR2 YYNGEE. The V segment lost 3 bases and the J segment 6 bases; nucleotides outside the gene matches: 9. The CDR3 runs to 16 residues.